This T cell receptor beta chain came from a study of beta chain features in type 1 diabetes. Study-wide results and caveats: In cDNA sequencing, cells with high TCR expression could be over-represented. Shorter TCRB CDR3s, moderately but significantly so, were found in Type 1 diabetes patients in all four CD4+ subsets.

The entirety of the isolated RNA underwent reverse transcription, so expressed TCRB transcripts were sequenced. Naive, central memory and regulatory T cell samples averaged approximately 3.6 million immunoSEQ reads each. The table came from immunoSEQ multiplex PCR; TCRdb's copy has only in-frame clones and leaves some out. The profile shows about 340,000 clones, about 13% of them singletons. Per the germline V gene, CDR1 is MGHDK and CDR2 is SYGVNS. With 4 bases removed from V and 2 bases from J, the gap between germline ends came to 3 bases. This CDR3 has 13 residues. Isolation of CD4+ naive, central memory, regulatory and stem cell-like memory cells was achieved by sorting via CD45RO/CCR7/CD25/CD127/CD95/CD27. There are a few counts of this clone. What it binds is unknown.

J is TRBJ2-6 and V is TRBV25-1; D gene ambiguous. This clonotype was sampled from a woman younger than 35 with type 1 diabetes. Sample: naive CD4+ T cells from blood. CDR3: CASSAAGANVLTF. The CDR3 DNA follows: TGTGCCAGCAGTGCGGCTGGGGCCAACGTCCTGACTTTC.